Listed here are 23 T cell receptor beta chains from one sample, sequenced in a study of shared clonotypes between healthy human individuals. The protocol was immunoSEQ multiplex PCR, while the TCRdb copy is restricted to in-frame clones and leaves out a portion. The sample carries 2,500,000 or so clones, approximately 93% recorded once. Sequencing was performed on naive CD4+ T cells from PBMCs. Regarding subset: CD45RA+ positively selected. The receptor set was obtained from a young man in good health. Some clones in this sample may be carry-over from other donors' samples.

The genes are TRBV18 and TRBJ1-3, with TRBD1 identical over 9 bases. In germline, CDR1 is KGHSH, CDR2 LQKENI. V lost 4 bases to trimming and J lost 0 bases; unmatched junction nucleotides: 4. This CDR3 is 16 amino acids long. CDR3 protein: CASSQTGQGSGNTIYF. CDR3 in DNA: TGTGCCAGCTCACAGACGGGACAGGGCTCTGGAAACACCATATATTTT.

The J gene is TRBJ2-2, the V gene TRBV7-3, with a weak D call TRBD2 (6 bases). Per the germline V gene, CDR1 is SGHTA and CDR2 is FQGTGA. Trimming took off 5 bases at V and 4 bases at J, with 8 bases between the two ends. The CDR3 runs 13 residues. The CDR3 reads CASSPRGTGELFF. The DNA of the CDR3 is TGTGCCAGCAGCCCGCGGGGCACCGGGGAGCTGTTTTTT.

As DNA, the CDR3 is TGTGCCAGCAGCTTGGCTCTCGGACAGAGCTCTGGAAACACCATATATTTT. Translated, it gives CASSLALGQSSGNTIYF. The V call is TRBV5-5, the J call TRBJ1-3, with TRBD1 as a possible D gene (6 bases). This CDR3 contains 17 residues. Germline CDR1 reads SGHKS; CDR2 reads YYEKEE (reference sequence). V was clipped by 0 bases and J by 0 bases, with 13 bases between them. The complete variable domain, with remaining parts taken from reference TRBV5-5 and TRBJ1-3, reads DAGVTQSPTHLIKTRGQQVTLRCSPISGHKSVSWYQQVLGQGPQFIFQYYEKEERGRGNFPDRFSARQFPNYSSELNVNALLLGDSALYLCASSLALGQSSGNTIYFGEGSWLTVV.

A word on this clone: Other DNA sequences in this specimen translate into the identical CDR3. This chain links TRBV7-9 with TRBJ2-7, with D tentatively TRBD2 (6 bases). The germline V gene has CDR1 SEHNR and CDR2 FQNEAQ (reference sequence). The CDR3 consists of 14 residues. Trimming cost V 8 bases and J 0 bases, with 14 bases left between them. The CDR3 DNA follows: TGTGCCAGCTCGCGCGGGGCGAACTCCTACGAGCAGTACTTC. Amino acids: CASSRGANSYEQYF.

Concerning this clone: One end of the junction is discordant with germline, which a read error may explain. This rearrangement joins TRBV19 to TRBJ1-5; 8 bases are a match to TRBD1. Germline loops: CDR1 LNHDA, CDR2 SQIVND (reference sequence). The CDR3 has 15 amino acids. The CDR3 region is CASGMTGEDGQPQHF. The DNA of the CDR3 is TGTGCCAGTGGTATGACAGGGGAGGACGGTCAGCCCCAGCATTTT.

The chain is built from TRBV5-4 and TRBJ1-2, with D possibly matching TRBD1 (5 bases). Trimming removed 4 bases from V and 4 bases from J, with 17 bases in between. This CDR3 spans 15 amino acids. Per the germline V gene, CDR1 is SGHNT and CDR2 is YYREEE (reference sequence). The CDR3 sequence: CASSRLLGVSYGYTF. The CDR3 bases are TGTGCCAGCAGCCGTTTGTTGGGGGTTTCCTATGGCTACACCTTC.

The V call is TRBV7-2, the J call TRBJ2-7; D is uncertain. The CDR3 has 15 residues. V was pared by 4 bases and J by 5 bases, with 18 bases between. Looked up from germline, CDR1 is SGHTA and CDR2 is FQGNSA. The CDR3 nucleotides are TGTGCCAGCAGCTCGTACACTCCGACCCGGGACGAGCAGTACTTC. This codes for CASSSYTPTRDEQYF.

The rearrangement joins TRBV6-6 to TRBJ2-7; D is perhaps TRBD2 (6 bases). The germline V gene encodes CDR1 MNHNY and CDR2 SVGAGI (reference sequence). This CDR3 is 15 amino acids long. The germline V and J ends were trimmed by 6 bases and 3 bases, with 18 bases remaining between them. The CDR3 loop is CASSLGAGGLYEQYF. The CDR3 nucleotides are TGTGCCAGCAGCCTCGGAGCTGGAGGGCTCTACGAGCAGTACTTC.

The chain has TRBV25-1 and TRBJ1-2; D is ambiguous. Germline values: CDR1 MGHDK, CDR2 SYGVNS. The CDR3 runs to 15 residues. Trimming left V 2 bases short and J 3 bases short, with 13 bases between. CDR3 coding DNA: TGTGCCAGCAGTGAAGAGAATAGGGCAGACTATGGCTACACCTTC. Amino acid sequence: CASSEENRADYGYTF.

CDR3 in DNA: TGTGCCAGCAGTGTCGGACAGGGGTTATCTGGGGCCAACGTCCTGACTTTC. Translating gives CASSVGQGLSGANVLTF. The chain employs TRBV27 and TRBJ2-6; 9 bases are a match to TRBD1. The CDR3 has 17 amino acids. With 5 bases clipped from V and 1 base from J, the junction kept 6 bases outside the gene matches. Germline CDR1 MNHEY, CDR2 SMNVEV (reference sequence).

This chain connects TRBV30 to TRBJ1-4; the match to TRBD1 covers 7 bases. This CDR3 has 15 residues. The V and J ends lost 4 bases and 5 bases, in that order; junction bases with no gene match: 10. Germline values: CDR1 GTSNPN, CDR2 SVGIG (reference sequence). The CDR3 DNA sequence: TGTGCCTGGAACCGGCCGGGCAGGGGGAATGAAAAACTGTTTTTT. This encodes CAWNRPGRGNEKLFF. Using reference TRBV30 and TRBJ1-4 for the parts outside the CDR3, the full variable domain is SQTIHQWPATLVQPVGSPLSLECTVEGTSNPNLYWYRQAAGRGLQLLFYSVGIGQISSEVPQNLSASRPQDRQFILSSKKLLLSDSGFYLCAWNRPGRGNEKLFFGSGTQLSVL.

This clone was recorded a few times. This chain connects TRBV29-1 to TRBJ2-7; no reliable D call. The V gene's germline CDR1 is SQVTM and CDR2 ANQGSEA. V was cut by 3 bases and J by 3 bases, with 12 bases left in between. The CDR3 is 13 residues long. CDR3 nucleotide sequence: TGCAGCGTTGATCAGCACGGAAGCTACGAGCAGTACTTC. It encodes CSVDQHGSYEQYF.

V and J are TRBV7-2 and TRBJ1-3; D not certain. Germline CDR1 is SGHTA and CDR2 is FQGNSA. The V and J ends lost 6 bases and 8 bases respectively, with 11 bases between them. This CDR3 comprises 12 residues. The CDR3 nucleotides read TGTGCCAGCAGTCCCAGCTTCGACACCATATATTTT. This sequence encodes CASSPSFDTIYF.

As regards this clone: The same CDR3 is also encoded by other DNA sequences in this sample. This chain joins TRBV29-1 and TRBJ2-7; tentatively, D is TRBD2 (6 bases). The CDR3 has 12 residues. Between the trimmed V and J ends, which lost 4 bases and 2 bases, there was a span of 9 bases. Germline V lookup: CDR1 SQVTM, CDR2 ANQGSEA. The CDR3 is CSVGRGTYEQYF. Written as DNA, the CDR3 is TGCAGCGTTGGTCGGGGGACCTACGAGCAGTACTTC.

This clone was counted a single time. J is TRBJ2-7 and V is TRBV5-1; the match to TRBD2 covers 8 bases. The CDR3 has 16 amino acids. The junction had 8 bases not matched to a gene; V was cut back by 1 base and J by 2 bases. Germline CDR1 SGHRS, CDR2 YFSETQ. CDR3 sequence reads: CASSLSPAGATYEQYF. The CDR3 bases are TGCGCCAGCAGCTTGTCTCCAGCGGGAGCGACCTACGAGCAGTACTTC.

As for this clone: This sample includes further DNA sequences coding for the same CDR3. The rearrangement links TRBV6-5 to TRBJ1-5; D remains ambiguous. Germline V gene lookup returns CDR1 MNHEY and CDR2 SVGAGI. The V gene lost 0 bases and the J gene lost 4 bases, with 7 bases spanning the gap. The CDR3 is 14 residues long. As DNA, the CDR3 is TGTGCCAGCAGTTACTCGCGGGGTAATCAGCCCCAGCATTTT. It encodes CASSYSRGNQPQHF.

In the case of this clone: The same CDR3 arises from other DNA sequences in this sample as well. The chain couples TRBV29-1 to TRBJ1-4; no clear D. The CDR3 is 12 amino acids. Germline V CDR1 and CDR2: SQVTM, ANQGSEA. V lost 7 bases to trimming and J lost 0 bases, with 6 bases between them. CDR3 region: CSGGATNEKLFF. Here the CDR3 DNA reads TGCAGCGGGGGTGCAACTAATGAAAAACTGTTTTTT.

CDR3 nucleotide sequence: TGTGCCAGCTCACCTCCGGGACTAACCGGGGAGCTGTTTTTT. Translating gives CASSPPGLTGELFF. The chain has TRBV18 and TRBJ2-2; TRBD2 matches at 7 bases. Germline-derived CDR1 and CDR2 are KGHSH and LQKENI. The CDR3 is 14 amino acids. V trimming: 3 bases; J trimming: 5 bases; junction bases outside the gene matches: 3.

The chain joins TRBV7-2 to TRBJ1-1, with TRBD1 as a possible D gene (6 bases). V was cut by 3 bases and J by 5 bases, with 19 bases left in between. Germline V gene lookup returns CDR1 SGHTA and CDR2 FQGNSA. The CDR3 extends over 16 amino acids. CDR3 bases: TGTGCCAGCAGCTTTATGGCGGGGGGGGCAGGAACTGAAGCTTTCTTT. This gives the protein CASSFMAGGAGTEAFF.

This clone was counted once. The chain combines TRBV5-6 with TRBJ1-2; TRBD1 matches at 10 bases. This CDR3 contains 17 residues. Germline loops: CDR1 SGHDT, CDR2 YYEEEE. Germline trimming cut 6 bases from V and 7 bases from J; bases unmatched to any gene: 18. Written as DNA, the CDR3 is TGTGCCAGCACCCCACCAAAGGGTAGACAGGGGGCGTTTGGCTACACCTTC. It translates to CASTPPKGRQGAFGYTF.

The table lists this clone with a count of one. The chain carries TRBV7-2 and TRBJ2-5, with a possible D match to TRBD2 (5 bases). Germline lookup yields CDR1 SGHTA and CDR2 FQGNSA. V shed 2 bases and J shed 5 bases, with 12 bases lying between them. The CDR3 spans 14 residues. The CDR3 sequence: CASSLNAGYETQYF. CDR3 DNA sequence: TGTGCCAGCAGCTTAAACGCGGGTTATGAGACCCAGTACTTC.

The chain couples TRBV29-1 to TRBJ2-2, with D possibly TRBD2 on 5 matching bases. The germline CDR1 and CDR2 sequences are SQVTM and ANQGSEA. The CDR3 runs to 14 residues. V was trimmed by 4 bases and J by 2 bases, leaving 11 bases between them. The CDR3 loop is CSVVPSSNTGELFF. The CDR3 DNA is TGCAGCGTTGTCCCTAGCTCTAACACCGGGGAGCTGTTTTTT.

The chain joins TRBV25-1 to TRBJ1-5, with D maybe TRBD1 (6 bases). This CDR3 has 14 residues. Germline assignment: CDR1 MGHDK and CDR2 SYGVNS. V lost 2 bases and J lost 11, with 16 bases in between. The CDR3 sequence is CASSEPGAERAQHF. CDR3 nucleotides: TGTGCCAGCAGTGAACCAGGGGCCGAGAGAGCCCAGCATTTT.